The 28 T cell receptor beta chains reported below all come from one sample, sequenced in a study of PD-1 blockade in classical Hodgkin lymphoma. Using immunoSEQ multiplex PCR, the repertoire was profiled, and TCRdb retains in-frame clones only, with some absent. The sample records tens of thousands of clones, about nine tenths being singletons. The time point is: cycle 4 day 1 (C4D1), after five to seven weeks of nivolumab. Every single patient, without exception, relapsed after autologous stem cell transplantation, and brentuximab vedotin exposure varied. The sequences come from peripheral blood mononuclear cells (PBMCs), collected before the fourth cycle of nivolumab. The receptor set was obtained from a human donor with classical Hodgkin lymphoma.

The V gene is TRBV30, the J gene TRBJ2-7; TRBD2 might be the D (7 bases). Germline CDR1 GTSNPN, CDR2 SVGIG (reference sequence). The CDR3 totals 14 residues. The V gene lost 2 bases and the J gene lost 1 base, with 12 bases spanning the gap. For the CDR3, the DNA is TGTGCCTGGAGTAGGGGGGGACTTTCCTACGAGCAGTACTTC. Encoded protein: CAWSRGGLSYEQYF.

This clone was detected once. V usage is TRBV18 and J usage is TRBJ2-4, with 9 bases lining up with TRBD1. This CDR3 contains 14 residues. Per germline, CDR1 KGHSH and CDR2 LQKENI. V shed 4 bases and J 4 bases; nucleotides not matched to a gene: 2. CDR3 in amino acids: CASSRDRAKNIQYF. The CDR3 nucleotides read TGTGCCAGCTCACGGGACAGGGCGAAAAACATTCAGTACTTC.

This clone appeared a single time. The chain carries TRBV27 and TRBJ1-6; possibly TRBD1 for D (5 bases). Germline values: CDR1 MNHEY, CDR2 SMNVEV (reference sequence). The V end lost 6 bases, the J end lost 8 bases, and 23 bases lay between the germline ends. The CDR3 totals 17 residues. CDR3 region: CASRLQAGLVGYSPLHF. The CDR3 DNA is TGTGCCAGCAGACTACAGGCGGGGCTCGTTGGTTATTCACCCCTCCACTTT.

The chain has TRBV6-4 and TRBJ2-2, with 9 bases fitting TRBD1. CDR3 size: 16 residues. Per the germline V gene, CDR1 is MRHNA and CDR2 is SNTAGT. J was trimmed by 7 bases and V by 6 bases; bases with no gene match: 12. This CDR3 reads CASRPDGTGSNGELFF. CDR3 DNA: TGTGCCAGCAGGCCCGACGGGACAGGGTCTAACGGGGAGCTGTTTTTT.

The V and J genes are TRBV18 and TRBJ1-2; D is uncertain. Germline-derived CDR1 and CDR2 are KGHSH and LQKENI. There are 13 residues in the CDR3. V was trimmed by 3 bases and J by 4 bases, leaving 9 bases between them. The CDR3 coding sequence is TGTGCCAGCTCACCCGACGGAACCTATGGCTACACCTTC. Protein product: CASSPDGTYGYTF.

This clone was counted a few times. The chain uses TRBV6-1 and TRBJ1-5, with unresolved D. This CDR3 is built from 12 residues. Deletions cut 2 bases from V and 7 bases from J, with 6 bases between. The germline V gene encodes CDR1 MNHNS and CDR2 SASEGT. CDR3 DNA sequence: TGTGCCAGCAGTGAACGGAAGCAGCCCCAGCATTTT. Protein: CASSERKQPQHF.

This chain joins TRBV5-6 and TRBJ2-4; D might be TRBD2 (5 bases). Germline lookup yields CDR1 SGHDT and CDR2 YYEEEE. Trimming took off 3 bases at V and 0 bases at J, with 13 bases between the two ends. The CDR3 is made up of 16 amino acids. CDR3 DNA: TGTGCCAGCAGCTCGGGATTTTGGGTAGCCAAAAACATTCAGTACTTC. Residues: CASSSGFWVAKNIQYF. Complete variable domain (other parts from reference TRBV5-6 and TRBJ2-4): DAGVTQSPTHLIKTRGQQVTLRCSPKSGHDTVSWYQQALGQGPQFIFQYYEEEERQRGNFPDRFSGHQFPNYSSELNVNALLLGDSALYLCASSSGFWVAKNIQYFGAGTRLSVL.

Written as DNA, the CDR3 is TGTGCCAGCAGCCATCCCCTCACAGATACGCAGTATTTT. It codes for CASSHPLTDTQYF. The chain carries TRBV9 and TRBJ2-3; D is uncertain. Trimming shortened V by 4 bases and J by 2 bases, and 8 bases separated the two germline ends. The CDR3 loop spans 13 amino acids. Germline CDR1 is SGDLS and CDR2 is YYNGEE.

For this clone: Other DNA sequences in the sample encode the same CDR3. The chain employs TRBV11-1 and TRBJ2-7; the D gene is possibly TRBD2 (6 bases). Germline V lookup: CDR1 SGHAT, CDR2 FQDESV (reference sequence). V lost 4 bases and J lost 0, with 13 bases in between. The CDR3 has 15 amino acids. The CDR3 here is CASSSGLHPSYEQYF. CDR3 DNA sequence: TGTGCCAGCAGCTCGGGACTCCACCCCTCCTACGAGCAGTACTTC.

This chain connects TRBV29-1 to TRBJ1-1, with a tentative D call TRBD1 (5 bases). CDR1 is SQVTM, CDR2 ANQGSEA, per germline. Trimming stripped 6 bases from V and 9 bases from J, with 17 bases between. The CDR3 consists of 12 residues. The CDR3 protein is CSVGRSQMKAFF. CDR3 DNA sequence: TGCAGCGTGGGGCGAAGTCAGATGAAAGCTTTCTTT.

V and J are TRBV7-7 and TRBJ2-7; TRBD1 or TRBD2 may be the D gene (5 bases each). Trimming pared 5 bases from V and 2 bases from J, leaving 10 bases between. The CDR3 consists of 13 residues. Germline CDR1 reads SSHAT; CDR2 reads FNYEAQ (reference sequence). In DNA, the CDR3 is TGTGCCAGCAGCACGGGACCAACCTACGAGCAGTACTTC. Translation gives CASSTGPTYEQYF.

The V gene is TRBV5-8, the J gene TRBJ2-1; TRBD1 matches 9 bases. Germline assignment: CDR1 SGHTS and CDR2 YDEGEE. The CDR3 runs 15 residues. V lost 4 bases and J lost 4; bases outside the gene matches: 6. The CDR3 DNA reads TGTGCCAGCAGCGCCCGGGACAGGGTATACAATGAGCAGTTCTTC. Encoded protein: CASSARDRVYNEQFF.

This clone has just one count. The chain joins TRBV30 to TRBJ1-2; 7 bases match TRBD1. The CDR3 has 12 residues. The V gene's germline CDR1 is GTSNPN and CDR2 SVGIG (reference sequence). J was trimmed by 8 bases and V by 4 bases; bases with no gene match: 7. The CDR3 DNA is TGTGCCTGGAAAGGGACAGCCGTAGGCTACACCTTC. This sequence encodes CAWKGTAVGYTF.

This chain's CDR3 is CASSLGAPRANTEAFF. In DNA form, the CDR3 reads TGTGCCAGCAGCTTGGGAGCCCCGCGGGCGAACACTGAAGCTTTCTTT. The chain carries TRBV7-9 and TRBJ1-1; D ambiguous. Germline values: CDR1 SEHNR, CDR2 FQNEAQ (reference sequence). Trimming took off 3 bases at V and 1 base at J, with 15 bases between the two ends. The CDR3 contains 16 residues.

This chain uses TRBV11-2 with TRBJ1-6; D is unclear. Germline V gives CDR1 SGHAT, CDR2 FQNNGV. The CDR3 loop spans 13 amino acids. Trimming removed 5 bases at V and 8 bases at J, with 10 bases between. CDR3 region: CASSQERDSPLHF. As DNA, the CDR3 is TGTGCCAGCAGCCAAGAGAGGGATTCACCCCTCCACTTT.

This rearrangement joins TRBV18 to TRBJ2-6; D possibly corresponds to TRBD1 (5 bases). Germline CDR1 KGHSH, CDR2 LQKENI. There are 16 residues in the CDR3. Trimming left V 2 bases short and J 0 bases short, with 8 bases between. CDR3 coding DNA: TGTGCCAGCTCACCAGGGGCAGTCTCTGGGGCCAACGTCCTGACTTTC. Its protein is CASSPGAVSGANVLTF.

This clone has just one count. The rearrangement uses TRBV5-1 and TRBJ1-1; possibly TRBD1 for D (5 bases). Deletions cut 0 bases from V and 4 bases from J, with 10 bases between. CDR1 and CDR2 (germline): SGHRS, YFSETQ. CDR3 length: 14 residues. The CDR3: CASSLAGGATEAFF. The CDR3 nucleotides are TGCGCCAGCAGCTTGGCCGGGGGTGCCACTGAAGCTTTCTTT.

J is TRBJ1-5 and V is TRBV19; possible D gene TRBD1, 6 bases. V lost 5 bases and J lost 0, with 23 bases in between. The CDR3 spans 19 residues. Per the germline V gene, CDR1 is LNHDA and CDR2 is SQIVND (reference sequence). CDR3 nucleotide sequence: TGTGCCAGTAGTCCCCAGGGACATTATGCATCATATAGCAATCAGCCCCAGCATTTT. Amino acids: CASSPQGHYASYSNQPQHF.

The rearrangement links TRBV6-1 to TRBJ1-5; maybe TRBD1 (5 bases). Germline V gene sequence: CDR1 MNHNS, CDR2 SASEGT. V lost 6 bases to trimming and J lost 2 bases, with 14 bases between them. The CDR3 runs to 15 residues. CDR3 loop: CASRGGAWGNQPQHF. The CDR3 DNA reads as TGTGCCAGCAGGGGGGGAGCCTGGGGCAATCAGCCCCAGCATTTT.

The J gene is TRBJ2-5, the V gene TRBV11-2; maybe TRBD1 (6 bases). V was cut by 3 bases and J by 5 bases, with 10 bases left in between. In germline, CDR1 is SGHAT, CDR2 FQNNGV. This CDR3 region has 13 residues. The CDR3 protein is CASSFGQLETQYF. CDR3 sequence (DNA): TGTGCCAGCAGCTTTGGACAGTTGGAGACCCAGTACTTC.

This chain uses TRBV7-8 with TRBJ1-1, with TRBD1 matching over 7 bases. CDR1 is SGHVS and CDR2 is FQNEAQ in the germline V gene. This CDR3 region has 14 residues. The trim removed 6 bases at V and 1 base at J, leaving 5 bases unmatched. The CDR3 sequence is CASSRGQSNTEAFF. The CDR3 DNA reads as TGTGCCAGCAGTAGGGGACAGTCGAACACTGAAGCTTTCTTT.

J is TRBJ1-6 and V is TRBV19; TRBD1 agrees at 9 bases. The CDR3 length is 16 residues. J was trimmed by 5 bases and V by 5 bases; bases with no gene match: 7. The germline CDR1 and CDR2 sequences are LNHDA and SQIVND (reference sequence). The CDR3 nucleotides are TGTGCCAGTAGTGCCTACAGGGGGCAGAATAATTCACCCCTCCACTTT. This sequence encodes CASSAYRGQNNSPLHF.

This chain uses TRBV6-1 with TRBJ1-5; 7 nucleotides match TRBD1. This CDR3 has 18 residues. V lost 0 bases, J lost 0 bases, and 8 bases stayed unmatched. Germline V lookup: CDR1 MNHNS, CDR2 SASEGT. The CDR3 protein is CASSEAVSTGNSNQPQHF. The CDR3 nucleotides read TGTGCCAGCAGTGAAGCGGTTTCGACAGGGAATAGCAATCAGCCCCAGCATTTT.

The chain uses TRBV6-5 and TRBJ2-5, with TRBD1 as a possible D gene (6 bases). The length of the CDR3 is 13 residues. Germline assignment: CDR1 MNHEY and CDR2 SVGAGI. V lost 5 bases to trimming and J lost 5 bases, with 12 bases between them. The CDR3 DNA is TGTGCCAGCAGTCTTACAGGGTTCGAGACCCAGTACTTC. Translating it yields CASSLTGFETQYF.

CDR3 amino acids: CAWSDPGNTEAFF. The CDR3 DNA sequence: TGTGCCTGGAGTGATCCCGGGAACACTGAAGCTTTCTTT. V is TRBV30 and J is TRBJ1-1; D is ambiguous. Per the germline V gene, CDR1 is GTSNPN and CDR2 is SVGIG (reference sequence). V lost 1 base to trimming and J lost 1 base, with 7 bases between them. The CDR3 sequence is 13 residues long.

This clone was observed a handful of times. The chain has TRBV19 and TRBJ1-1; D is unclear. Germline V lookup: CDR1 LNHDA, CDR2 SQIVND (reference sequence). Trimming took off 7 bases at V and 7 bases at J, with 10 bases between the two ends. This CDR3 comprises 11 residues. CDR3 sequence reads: CASILQSEAFF. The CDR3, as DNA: TGTGCCAGTATCCTCCAGAGTGAAGCTTTCTTT.

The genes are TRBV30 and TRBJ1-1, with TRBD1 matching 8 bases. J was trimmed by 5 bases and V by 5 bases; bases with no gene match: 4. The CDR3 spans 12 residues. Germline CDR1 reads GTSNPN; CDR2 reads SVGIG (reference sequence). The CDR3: CAWGQGGTEAFF. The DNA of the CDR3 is TGTGCCTGGGGACAGGGAGGTACTGAAGCTTTCTTT. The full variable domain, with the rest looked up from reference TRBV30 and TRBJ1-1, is SQTIHQWPATLVQPVGSPLSLECTVEGTSNPNLYWYRQAAGRGLQLLFYSVGIGQISSEVPQNLSASRPQDRQFILSSKKLLLSDSGFYLCAWGQGGTEAFFGQGTRLTVV.

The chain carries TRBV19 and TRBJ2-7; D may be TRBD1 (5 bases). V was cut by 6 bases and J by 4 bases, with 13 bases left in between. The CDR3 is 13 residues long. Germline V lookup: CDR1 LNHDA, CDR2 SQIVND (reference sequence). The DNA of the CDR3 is TGTGCCAGTAGCAAGGGGATGGCATACGAGCAGTACTTC. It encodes CASSKGMAYEQYF.